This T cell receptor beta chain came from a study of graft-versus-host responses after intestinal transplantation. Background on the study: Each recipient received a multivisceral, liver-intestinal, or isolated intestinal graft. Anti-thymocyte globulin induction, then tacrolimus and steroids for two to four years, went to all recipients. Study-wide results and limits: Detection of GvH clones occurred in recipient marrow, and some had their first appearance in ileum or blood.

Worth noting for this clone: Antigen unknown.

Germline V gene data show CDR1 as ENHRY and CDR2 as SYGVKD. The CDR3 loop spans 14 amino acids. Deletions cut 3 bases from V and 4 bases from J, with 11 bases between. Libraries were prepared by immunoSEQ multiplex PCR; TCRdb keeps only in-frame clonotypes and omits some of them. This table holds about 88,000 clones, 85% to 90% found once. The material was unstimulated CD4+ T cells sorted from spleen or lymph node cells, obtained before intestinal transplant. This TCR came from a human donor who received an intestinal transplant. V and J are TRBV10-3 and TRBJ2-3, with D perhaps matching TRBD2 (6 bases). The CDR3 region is CAISDRSGSDTQYF. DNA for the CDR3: TGTGCCATCAGTGATAGAAGCGGGTCAGATACGCAGTATTTT.